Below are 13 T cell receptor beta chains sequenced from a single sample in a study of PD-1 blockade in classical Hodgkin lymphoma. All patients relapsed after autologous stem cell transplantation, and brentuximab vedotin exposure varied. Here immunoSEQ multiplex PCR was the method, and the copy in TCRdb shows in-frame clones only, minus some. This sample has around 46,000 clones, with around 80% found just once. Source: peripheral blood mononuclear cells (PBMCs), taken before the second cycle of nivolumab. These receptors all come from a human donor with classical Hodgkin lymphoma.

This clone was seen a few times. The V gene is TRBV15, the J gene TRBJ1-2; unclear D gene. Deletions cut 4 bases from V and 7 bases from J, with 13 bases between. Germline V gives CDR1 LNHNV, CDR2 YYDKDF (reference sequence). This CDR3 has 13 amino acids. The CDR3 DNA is TGTGCCACCAGCAAAGATAGGTCGTCTGGCTACACCTTC. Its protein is CATSKDRSSGYTF.

CDR3 amino acids: CASSPSGRGAGELFF. In DNA, the CDR3 is TGTGCCAGCAGTCCTAGCGGGAGAGGCGCCGGGGAGCTGTTTTTT. The rearrangement joins TRBV5-4 to TRBJ2-2, with 10 nucleotides matching TRBD2. The CDR3 sequence is 15 residues long. J gave up 6 bases and V 5 bases, and 7 bases lay outside the gene matches. Germline loops: CDR1 SGHNT, CDR2 YYREEE (reference sequence).

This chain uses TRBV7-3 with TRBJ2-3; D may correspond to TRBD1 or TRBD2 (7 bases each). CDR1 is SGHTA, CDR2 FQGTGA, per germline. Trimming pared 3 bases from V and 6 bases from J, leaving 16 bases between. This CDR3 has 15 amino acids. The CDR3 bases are TGTGCCAGCAGCTTCCGCGGGGGACAGCAGGATACGCAGTATTTT. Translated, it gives CASSFRGGQQDTQYF.

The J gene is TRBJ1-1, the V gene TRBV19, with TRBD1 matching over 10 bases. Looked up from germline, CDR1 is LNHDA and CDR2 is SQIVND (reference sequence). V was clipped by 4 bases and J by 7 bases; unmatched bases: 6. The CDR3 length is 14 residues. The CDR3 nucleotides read TGTGCCAGTAGTAGACAGGGGGCTGGGAGTGAAGCTTTCTTT. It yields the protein CASSRQGAGSEAFF.

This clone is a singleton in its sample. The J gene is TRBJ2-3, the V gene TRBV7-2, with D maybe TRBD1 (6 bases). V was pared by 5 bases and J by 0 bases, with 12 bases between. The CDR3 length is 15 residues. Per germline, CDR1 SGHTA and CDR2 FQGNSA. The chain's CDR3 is CASSPTDRSTDTQYF. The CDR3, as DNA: TGTGCCAGCAGCCCCACTGACAGGAGCACAGATACGCAGTATTTT.

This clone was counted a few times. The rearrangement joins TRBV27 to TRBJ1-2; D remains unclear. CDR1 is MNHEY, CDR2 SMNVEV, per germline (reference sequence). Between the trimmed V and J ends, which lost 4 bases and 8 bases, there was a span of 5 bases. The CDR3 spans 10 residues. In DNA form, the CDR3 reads TGTGCCAGCAGTTCATGGGGCTACACCTTC. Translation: CASSSWGYTF.

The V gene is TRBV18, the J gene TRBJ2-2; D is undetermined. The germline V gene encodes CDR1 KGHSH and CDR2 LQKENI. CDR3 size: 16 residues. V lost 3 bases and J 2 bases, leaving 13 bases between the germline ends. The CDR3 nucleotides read TGTGCCAGCTCACCTCCCTTAGTCCTAAACACCGGGGAGCTGTTTTTT. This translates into CASSPPLVLNTGELFF.

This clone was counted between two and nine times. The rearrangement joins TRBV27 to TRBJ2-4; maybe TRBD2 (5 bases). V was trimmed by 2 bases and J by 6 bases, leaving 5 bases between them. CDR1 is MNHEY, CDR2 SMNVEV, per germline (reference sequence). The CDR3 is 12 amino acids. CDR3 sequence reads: CASSLRGNIQYF. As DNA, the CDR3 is TGTGCCAGCAGTTTACGGGGAAACATTCAGTACTTC.

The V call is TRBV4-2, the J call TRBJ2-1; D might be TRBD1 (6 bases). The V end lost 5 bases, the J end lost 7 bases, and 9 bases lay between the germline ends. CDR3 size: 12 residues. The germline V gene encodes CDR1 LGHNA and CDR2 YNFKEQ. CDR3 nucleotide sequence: TGTGCCAGCAGCTTGAGGGGGAATGAGCAGTTCTTC. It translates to CASSLRGNEQFF.

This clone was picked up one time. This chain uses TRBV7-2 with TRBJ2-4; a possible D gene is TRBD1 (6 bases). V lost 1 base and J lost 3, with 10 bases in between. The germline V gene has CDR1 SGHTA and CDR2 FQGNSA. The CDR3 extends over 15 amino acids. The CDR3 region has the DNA TGTGCCAGCAGCTTAGGGGGGCATGTCAAAAACATTCAGTACTTC. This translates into CASSLGGHVKNIQYF.

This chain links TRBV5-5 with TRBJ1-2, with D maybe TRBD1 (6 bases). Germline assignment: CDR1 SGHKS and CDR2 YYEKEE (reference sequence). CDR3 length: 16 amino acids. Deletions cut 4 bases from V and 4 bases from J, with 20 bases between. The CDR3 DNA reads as TGTGCCAGCAGCCGAAGCCTGGGGCAGGGGATCTATGGCTACACCTTC. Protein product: CASSRSLGQGIYGYTF.

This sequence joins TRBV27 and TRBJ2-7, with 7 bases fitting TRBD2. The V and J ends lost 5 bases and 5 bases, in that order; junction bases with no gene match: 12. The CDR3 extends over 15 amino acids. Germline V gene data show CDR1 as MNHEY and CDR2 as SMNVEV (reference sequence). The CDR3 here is CASSPMTSSYHEQYF. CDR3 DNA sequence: TGTGCCAGCAGTCCGATGACTAGCAGCTACCACGAGCAGTACTTC.

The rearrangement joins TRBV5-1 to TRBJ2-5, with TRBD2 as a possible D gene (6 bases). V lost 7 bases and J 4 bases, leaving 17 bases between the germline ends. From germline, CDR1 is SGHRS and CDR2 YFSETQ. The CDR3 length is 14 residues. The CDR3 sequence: CASRDFAASETQYF. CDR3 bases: TGCGCCAGCCGGGACTTCGCCGCTTCAGAGACCCAGTACTTC.